Listed here is a single T cell receptor beta chain. Looked up from germline, CDR1 is SGHDN and CDR2 is FVKESK. Trimming took 4 bases from V and 0 from J, leaving 10 bases between them. CDR3 length equals 16 residues. The entry originates in a study of identical twins. MiXCR, applied by TCRdb to the 5' RACE reads, yields one record per CDR3 protein. This table holds 400,000 to 550,000 distinct CDR3 sequences, 20% to 25% found once. The same specimen was also included in a second study, on T cells expressing NK-cell markers. That paper adds: In several donors, dominant CD3+CD56+NKG2C+ clones formed about 1.0-7.5% of CD8+ cells.

This chain connects TRBV14 to TRBJ2-6; possibly TRBD2 for D (6 bases). This clonotype was obtained from a woman between 18 and 30 years old in good health. The sequencing sample was made of CD4+ T cells sorted from blood. The chain's CDR3 is CASSRGLSSGANVLTF. CDR3 sequence (DNA): TGTGCCAGCAGCCGGGGACTGAGCTCTGGGGCCAACGTCCTGACTTTC.